A selection of T cell receptor beta chains follows, all from one sample in a study of graft-versus-host responses after intestinal transplantation. The protocol was immunoSEQ multiplex PCR, while the TCRdb copy is restricted to in-frame clones and leaves out a portion. Of over 65,000 clones detected, about nine tenths appear once; the ten largest clones hold over 0.55%. Source: PBMCs, taken 98 days after intestinal transplantation. The receptors derive from a human patient who received an intestinal transplant, so some T cells may come from the graft donor. Each CDR3 is given with its conserved first and last residue. The D gene is left open where the match is weak. Size is stated for part of the rows, as once, few or many counts, or as a class when the clone is expanded.

>TRBD1|TRBV12-5|.|TRBJ2-3
CASGLPQGARGTDTQYF
TGTGCTAGTGGTTTGCCCCAGGGGGCGCGGGGCACAGATACGCAGTATTTT
>.|TRBV27|.|TRBJ1-5
CASKTGTAQPQHF
TGTGCCAGCAAAACAGGTACAGCGCAGCCCCAGCATTTT
>.|TRBV7-3|.|TRBJ2-4
CASSFLGGDIQYF
TGTGCCAGCAGCTTTTTAGGGGGTGACATTCAGTACTTC
>.|TRBV28|.|TRBJ1-1
CASSLKGFTEAFF
TGTGCCAGCAGTTTGAAGGGTTTCACTGAAGCTTTCTTT
>.|TRBV6-5|.|TRBJ2-7
CASSAPYEQYF
TGTGCCAGCAGTGCCCCCTACGAGCAGTACTTC
>TRBD1|TRBV2|once|TRBJ1-2
CASSESGTGGYGYTF
TGTGCCAGCAGTGAGAGCGGGACAGGGGGCTATGGCTACACCTTC
>.|TRBV28|.|TRBJ2-7
CASSLLWGGDEQYF
TGTGCCAGCAGTTTACTATGGGGGGGCGACGAGCAGTACTTC
>.|TRBV7-3|.|TRBJ2-1
CASSLKAGSGYNEQFF
TGTGCCAGCAGCTTAAAGGCAGGGTCAGGCTACAATGAGCAGTTCTTC
>.|TRBV10-3|.|TRBJ1-1
CAISEWGDIEAFF
TGTGCCATCAGTGAGTGGGGGGACATTGAAGCTTTCTTT
>TRBD1|TRBV19|.|TRBJ2-5
CASSSSGQGRETQYF
TGTGCCAGTAGTAGCTCGGGACAGGGGAGAGAGACCCAGTACTTC
>TRBD2|TRBV10-3|.|TRBJ2-1
CAITPSGYNEQFF
TGTGCCATCACCCCTAGCGGGTACAATGAGCAGTTCTTC
>.|TRBV7-3|.|TRBJ2-1
CASSPRSGQSYNEQFF
TGTGCCAGCAGCCCCCGGTCCGGACAATCCTACAATGAGCAGTTCTTC
>TRBD1|TRBV2|.|TRBJ1-1
CASGGQENTEAFF
TGTGCCAGCGGGGGACAGGAGAACACTGAAGCTTTCTTT
>.|TRBV30|.|TRBJ2-1
CAWSPGTFLNEQFF
TGTGCCTGGAGCCCTGGAACCTTCCTCAATGAGCAGTTCTTC
>TRBD1|TRBV5-1|.|TRBJ2-7
CASSSDRGVGVPYEQYF
TGCGCCAGCAGCTCGGACAGGGGAGTTGGGGTGCCCTACGAGCAGTACTTC
>TRBD1|TRBV19|.|TRBJ2-5
CASSEQGAQETQYF
TGTGCCAGTAGTGAACAGGGGGCACAAGAGACCCAGTACTTC
>.|TRBV18|.|TRBJ1-4
CASSPDGAITNEKLFF
TGTGCCAGCTCACCGGACGGGGCGATAACTAATGAAAAACTGTTTTTT
>.|TRBV30|once|TRBJ2-2
CAWSLDGSNTGELFF
TGTGCCTGGAGTTTGGACGGGTCGAACACCGGGGAGCTGTTTTTT
>.|TRBV7-7|.|TRBJ2-5
CASSFGGTEETQYF
TGTGCCAGCAGCTTCGGGGGAACCGAAGAGACCCAGTACTTC
>TRBD1|TRBV6-1|.|TRBJ1-4
CASSEGWGQGNEKLFF
TGTGCCAGCAGTGAAGGGTGGGGACAGGGGAATGAAAAACTGTTTTTT
>.|TRBV15|.|TRBJ2-7
CATSRERIPSYEQYF
TGTGCCACCAGCAGAGAACGCATACCCTCCTACGAGCAGTACTTC
>.|TRBV9|.|TRBJ2-5
CASSVGGAGAETQYF
TGCGCCAGCAGCGTAGGGGGGGCAGGGGCAGAGACCCAGTACTTC
>.|TRBV7-9|.|TRBJ2-2
CASSVDHNTGELFF
TGTGCCAGCAGCGTTGACCATAACACCGGGGAGCTGTTTTTT
>TRBD2|TRBV6-6|.|TRBJ2-7
CASSPRGLASYEQYF
TGTGCCAGCAGTCCCCGGGGACTAGCGTCGTACGAGCAGTACTTC
>TRBD2|TRBV9|.|TRBJ2-5
CASSTGGVQQETQYF
TGTGCCAGCAGCACGGGAGGGGTACAACAAGAGACCCAGTACTTC
>TRBD1|TRBV28|.|TRBJ1-6
CASSLRGRDSPLHF
TGTGCCAGCAGTTTAAGGGGGCGGGATTCACCCCTCCACTTT
>TRBD2|TRBV6-1|few|TRBJ2-1
CASSELAGSYNEQFF
TGTGCCAGCAGTGAACTAGCGGGCTCCTACAATGAGCAGTTCTTC
>.|TRBV5-4|.|TRBJ1-2
CASSLAIRQDYYGYTF
TGTGCCAGCAGCTTGGCAATTCGACAGGATTACTATGGCTACACCTTC
>.|TRBV9|.|TRBJ1-6
CASSGQDSPLHF
TGTGCCAGCAGCGGACAAGATTCACCCCTCCACTTT
>.|TRBV2|few|TRBJ1-3
CASMYPPGSGNTIYF
TGTGCCAGCATGTATCCACCCGGGTCCGGAAACACCATATATTTT
>.|TRBV28|.|TRBJ2-3
CASSWDTGTDTQYF
TGTGCCAGCTCTTGGGACACGGGTACAGATACGCAGTATTTT
>.|TRBV6-5|.|TRBJ1-2
CASSEALLQGTCF
TGTGCCAGCAGTGAAGCGCTTCTACAGGGAACCTGCTTC
>TRBD2|TRBV6-5|.|TRBJ2-5
CASSYSRGTKETQYF
TGTGCCAGCAGTTACTCGAGAGGGACTAAAGAGACCCAGTACTTC
>TRBD2|TRBV5-6|.|TRBJ2-7
CASSLLLAGATYEQYF
TGTGCCAGCAGCCTCCTACTAGCGGGGGCCACCTACGAGCAGTACTTC
>.|TRBV6-6|few|TRBJ2-5
CASSYWRGEEETQYF
TGTGCCAGCAGTTACTGGCGGGGTGAGGAAGAGACCCAGTACTTC
>.|TRBV5-4|.|TRBJ2-1
CASSLNEEEDNEQFF
TGTGCCAGCAGCTTGAACGAGGAAGAGGATAATGAGCAGTTCTTC
>.|TRBV15|.|TRBJ2-7
CATSDYLDPRSPYEQYF
TGTGCCACCAGCGACTATCTCGATCCCCGGTCACCCTACGAGCAGTACTTC
>.|TRBV13|.|TRBJ2-7
CASSLSGSGSYEQYF
TGTGCCAGCAGCCTTAGCGGATCTGGCAGCTACGAGCAGTACTTC
>TRBD2|TRBV6-1|.|TRBJ2-3
CASSGLAGVSDTQYF
TGTGCCAGCAGCGGACTAGCGGGAGTTTCAGATACGCAGTATTTT
>.|TRBV6-4|.|TRBJ1-2
CASSGGFPHGKTYGYTF
TGTGCCAGCAGTGGAGGTTTCCCACACGGAAAGACCTATGGCTACACCTTC
>.|TRBV6-6|.|TRBJ2-2
CATLRASTGELFF
TGTGCCACCCTCCGGGCCAGCACCGGGGAGCTGTTTTTT
>.|TRBV1|.|TRBJ2-6
CTSSQVQGPDSGANVLTF
TGCACCAGCAGCCAAGTCCAGGGCCCTGACTCTGGGGCCAACGTCCTGACTTTC
>.|TRBV4-1|few|TRBJ2-7
CASSQVETPGGYEQYF
TGCGCCAGCAGCCAAGTGGAGACCCCCGGGGGCTACGAGCAGTACTTC
>.|TRBV5-1|.|TRBJ2-5
CASSLAGGETQYF
TGCGCCAGCAGCTTGGCCGGCGGAGAGACCCAGTACTTC
>.|TRBV2|.|TRBJ1-1
CASSDVGGSPTEAFF
TGTGCCAGCAGTGATGTGGGCGGGAGTCCCACTGAAGCTTTCTTT
>.|TRBV27|.|TRBJ1-1
CASSLAPLPRVNTEAFF
TGTGCCAGCAGTTTAGCCCCACTTCCGCGGGTGAACACTGAAGCTTTCTTT
>.|TRBV5-6|.|TRBJ2-3
CASSLDRTDTQYF
TGTGCCAGCAGCTTGGATCGAACAGATACGCAGTATTTT
>TRBD2|TRBV29-1|.|TRBJ2-5
CSVSKSTGTSGRETQYF
TGCAGCGTTTCCAAGAGCACCGGGACTAGCGGGAGGGAGACCCAGTACTTC
>TRBD2|TRBV5-4|.|TRBJ2-5
CASSLALLAGVQETQYF
TGTGCCAGCAGCTTGGCGTTGCTAGCGGGCGTCCAAGAGACCCAGTACTTC
>TRBD2|TRBV6-1|.|TRBJ2-3
CASSDYLAGGRDTQYF
TGTGCCAGCAGTGACTATCTAGCGGGGGGGCGGGATACGCAGTATTTT
>TRBD2|TRBV27|.|TRBJ2-7
CASSLYTPLPSGHYEQYF
TGTGCCAGCAGTTTATATACCCCCCTGCCTAGCGGTCACTACGAGCAGTACTTC
>.|TRBV4-1|.|TRBJ1-2
CASSQDSYGYTF
TGCGCCAGCAGCCAAGATAGCTATGGCTACACCTTC
>TRBD2|TRBV4-1|.|TRBJ2-1
CASSLLALAASNEQFF
TGCGCCAGCAGCCTGTTAGCGCTAGCGGCTTCGAATGAGCAGTTCTTC